A selection of T cell receptor beta chains follows, all from one sample in a study of cytomegalovirus exposure and HLA in healthy donors. Clones were read by immunoSEQ multiplex PCR, and TCRdb kept only the in-frame ones, dropping some. The data contain over 150,000 clones, around 75% of them singletons. The sequencing sample was made of PBMCs. The receptors shown here come from a male donor in good health and CMV-seronegative. Both conserved end residues are trimmed from each CDR3.

v_gene	CDR3aa
TRBV28	ASSLRAGPNTEAF
TRBV10-3	AISRDRAAYNEQF
TRBV19	ASSIGQIMNTEAF
TRBV28	ASSLPGLAGAGKNIQY
TRBV28	ASSFRGTYSNQPQH
TRBV30	AWSVLETQY
TRBV6-5	ASSHRAEAF
TRBV6-6	ASSPSGRGDTQY
TRBV28	ASSPQAYGYT
TRBV28	ASITSGSIRSYNEQF
TRBV6-1	ARPLAGGEGDTQY
TRBV12-5	ASGSLTDTQY
TRBV6-5	ASTSLGPSGGEQF
TRBV7-2	ASSQRYEQY
TRBV28	ASSWGDAYEQY